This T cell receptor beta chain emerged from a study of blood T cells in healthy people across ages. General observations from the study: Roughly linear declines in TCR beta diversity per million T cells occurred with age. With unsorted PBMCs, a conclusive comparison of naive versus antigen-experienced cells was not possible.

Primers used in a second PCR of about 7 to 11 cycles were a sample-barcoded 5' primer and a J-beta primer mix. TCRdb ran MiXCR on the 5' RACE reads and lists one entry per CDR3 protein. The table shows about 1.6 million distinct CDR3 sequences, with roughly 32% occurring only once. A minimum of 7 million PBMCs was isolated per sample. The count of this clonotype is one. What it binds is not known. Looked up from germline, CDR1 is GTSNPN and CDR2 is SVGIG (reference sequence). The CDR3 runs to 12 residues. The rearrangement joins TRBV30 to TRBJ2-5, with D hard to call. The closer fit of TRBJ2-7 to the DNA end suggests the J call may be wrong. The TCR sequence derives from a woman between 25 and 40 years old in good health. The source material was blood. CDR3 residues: CAWSVSRYEQYF. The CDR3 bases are TGTGCCTGGAGTGTTAGCAGGTACGAGCAGTACTTC.